The text below deals with one T cell receptor (beta chain). Per the germline V gene, CDR1 is SGDLS and CDR2 is YYNGEE. V was trimmed by 4 bases and J by 0 bases, leaving 7 bases between them. The CDR3 has 13 amino acids. The entry originates in a study of long-term antiretroviral therapy in people with HIV. Investigators performed immunoSEQ version v3.0 at survey level. TCRdb keeps only in-frame clones here, not all; method: immunoSEQ multiplex PCR. The sample gives around 30,000 clones, roughly 96% of which show up once; roughly 8% is in the top ten. The sample here was unsorted PBMCs, taken 5.3 years after starting antiretroviral therapy. The receptor was isolated from a man aged 25 to 40 with HIV. The rearrangement joins TRBV9 to TRBJ1-1; D unresolved. CDR3 loop: CASSPRVNTEAFF. CDR3 nucleotides: TGTGCCAGCAGCCCAAGGGTGAACACTGAAGCTTTCTTT.